A single sample gave rise to the 27 T cell receptor beta chains below, sequenced in a study of blood T cells in healthy people across ages. Alongside a J-beta primer mix, a sample-barcoded 5' primer served in a second PCR lasting roughly 6 to 11 cycles. TCRdb analysed the 5' RACE reads with MiXCR anew, one entry per CDR3 protein. The sample comprises about 1.6 million distinct CDR3 sequences, about 35% of which are singletons, and about 11% rests with the top ten. The sample taken for sequencing was blood. Receptors originate from a woman under 40 in good health.

The chain uses TRBV27 and TRBJ2-1; 8 nucleotides match TRBD2. From germline, CDR1 is MNHEY and CDR2 SMNVEV (reference sequence). V shed 7 bases, J shed 5 bases, and the junction held 10 bases outside the gene matches. This CDR3 has 15 residues. The CDR3 loop reads CASTLAGGLNNEQFF. CDR3 in DNA: TGTGCCAGCACCCTCGCGGGAGGTCTAAACAATGAGCAGTTCTTC.

The rearrangement uses TRBV6-6 and TRBJ1-1, with a weak D call TRBD1 (6 bases). CDR1 MNHNY and CDR2 SVGAGI come from the germline V gene (reference sequence). This CDR3 is 13 amino acids long. V was shortened by 7 bases and J by 4 bases, with 13 bases between the two germline ends. CDR3 nucleotides: TGTGCCAGCAACATCAAGGGGGGCACTGAAGCTTTCTTT. Protein product: CASNIKGGTEAFF.

A few counts support this clonotype. The chain has TRBV6-5 and TRBJ2-5; TRBD2 agrees at 11 bases. The J call could be wrong; TRBJ2-7 is a better fit for the DNA end. The CDR3 is made up of 21 amino acids. Germline V CDR1 and CDR2: MNHEY, SVGAGI. As DNA, the CDR3 is TGTGCCAGCAGTTACCGGTTTACCGGATTCCAAGGGACTAGCGGAGTCTACGAGCAGTACTTC. This sequence encodes CASSYRFTGFQGTSGVYEQYF.

This clonotype appeared a single time. V usage is TRBV12-3 or TRBV12-4 and J usage is TRBJ1-1; D is possibly TRBD1 (6 bases). V was cut by 4 bases and J by 5 bases, with 14 bases left in between. The CDR3 loop spans 14 amino acids. CDR3 nucleotide sequence: TGTGCCAGCAGTTCATCGGGGGGCCAGACTGAAGCTTTCTTT. It is translated as CASSSSGGQTEAFF.

This chain's CDR3 is CAISDSKGTSGRGYEQYF. The CDR3 DNA sequence: TGTGCCATCAGTGATTCAAAAGGGACTAGCGGGAGGGGGTACGAGCAGTACTTC. This chain connects TRBV10-3 to TRBJ2-7; 16 nucleotides align to TRBD2. Germline V gene sequence: CDR1 ENHRY, CDR2 SYGVKD. There are 18 residues in the CDR3. The V segment lost 3 bases and the J segment 4 bases; nucleotides outside the gene matches: 9.

J is TRBJ2-7 and V is TRBV28; D is possibly TRBD1 (5 bases). Germline V lookup: CDR1 MDHEN, CDR2 SYDVKM. CDR3 length: 14 residues. Trimming left V 7 bases short and J 1 base short, with 14 bases between. The CDR3 sequence: CASNPQGGSYEQYF. In DNA, the CDR3 is TGTGCCAGCAATCCTCAGGGTGGGTCCTACGAGCAGTACTTC.

This clonotype was seen a few times. V is TRBV20-1 and J is TRBJ2-7; 8 bases fit TRBD1. J was trimmed by 4 bases and V by 4 bases; bases with no gene match: 9. The CDR3 has 14 amino acids. Germline-derived CDR1 and CDR2 are DFQATT and SNEGSKA (reference sequence). CDR3 in DNA: TGCAGTGCTAAAGGCGCCGGGACAGGTTACGAGCAGTACTTC. Its translation: CSAKGAGTGYEQYF.

This clonotype has only a few counts. The chain recombines TRBV20-1 with TRBJ2-7, with TRBD2 matching over 10 bases. V was clipped by 0 bases and J by 3 bases; unmatched bases: 5. The CDR3 length is 15 residues. Germline V gene lookup returns CDR1 DFQATT and CDR2 SNEGSKA (reference sequence). CDR3 protein: CSARDLGLADYEQYF. CDR3 in DNA: TGCAGTGCTAGAGACCTCGGACTAGCGGACTACGAGCAGTACTTC.

The chain joins TRBV20-1 to TRBJ1-5; 8 positions agree with TRBD1. Germline V CDR1 and CDR2: DFQATT, SNEGSKA (reference sequence). CDR3 length: 18 residues. V shed 3 bases and J 0 bases; nucleotides not matched to a gene: 13. Here the CDR3 reads CSARGVYPGGSSNQPQHF. The CDR3, as DNA: TGCAGTGCTAGGGGGGTTTATCCAGGGGGCTCTAGCAATCAGCCCCAGCATTTT.

A few counts support this clonotype. This chain's CDR3 is CASSYTGGMDYGYTF. DNA of the CDR3: TGCGCCAGCAGCTACACAGGGGGCATGGACTATGGCTACACCTTC. The J gene is TRBJ1-2, the V gene TRBV5-1, with 9 bases matching TRBD1. Trimming removed 3 bases from V and 3 bases from J; junction bases left unmatched: 6. This CDR3 contains 15 residues. CDR1 and CDR2 (germline): SGHRS, YFSETQ. Based on the CDR3 plus reference TRBV5-1 and TRBJ1-2, the full variable domain is KAGVTQTPRYLIKTRGQQVTLSCSPISGHRSVSWYQQTPGQGLQFLFEYFSETQRNKGNFPGRFSGRQFSNSRSEMNVSTLELGDSALYLCASSYTGGMDYGYTFGSGTRLTVV.

This chain links TRBV13 with TRBJ2-3, with 9 bases lining up with TRBD2. The junction had 7 bases not matched to a gene; V was cut back by 6 bases and J by 3 bases. Looked up from germline, CDR1 is PRHDT and CDR2 is FYEKMQ (reference sequence). The CDR3 is 15 amino acids. Written as DNA, the CDR3 is TGTGCCAGCAGTGCAGGACTAGCGACGACAGATACGCAGTATTTT. The encoded protein is CASSAGLATTDTQYF.

The chain couples TRBV20-1 to TRBJ1-6, with 11 bases aligning to TRBD1. The CDR3 spans 14 residues. Germline assignment: CDR1 DFQATT and CDR2 SNEGSKA (reference sequence). V shed 7 bases, J shed 9 bases, and the junction held 8 bases outside the gene matches. Here the CDR3 DNA reads TGCAGTGTATACGCCGGACAGGGGGCTTCACCCCTCCACTTT. It specifies CSVYAGQGASPLHF.

This clonotype has only a few counts. V usage is TRBV9 and J usage is TRBJ2-3; 8 bases match TRBD2. Germline assignment: CDR1 SGDLS and CDR2 YYNGEE. Trimming took 4 bases from V and 3 from J; bases not matched to a gene: 10. There are 16 residues in the CDR3. CDR3 in DNA: TGTGCCAGCAGCCATCTAAGCGGGGGCTTGACAGATACGCAGTATTTT. Residues: CASSHLSGGLTDTQYF.

The chain has TRBV9 and TRBJ2-5, with D perhaps TRBD1 (6 bases). The J call could be wrong; TRBJ2-7 is a better fit for the DNA end. CDR1 is SGDLS, CDR2 YYNGEE, per germline. This CDR3 is 14 amino acids long. CDR3 in amino acids: CASSVGQVPLEQYF. In DNA form, the CDR3 reads TGTGCCAGCAGCGTAGGACAGGTCCCCCTCGAGCAGTACTTC.

The V call is TRBV29-1, the J call TRBJ2-5, with 7 bases matching TRBD2. The length of the CDR3 is 11 residues. Germline V gene sequence: CDR1 SQVTM, CDR2 ANQGSEA. CDR3 sequence: CGGVYNSEQYF. For the CDR3, the DNA is TGCGGGGGGGTCTATAACTCGGAGCAGTACTTC.

V and J are TRBV3-1 and TRBJ2-3; weak D call: TRBD1 (6 bases). V lost 4 bases and J lost 0, with 14 bases in between. The CDR3 totals 16 residues. Germline CDR1 and CDR2: LGHDT and YNNKEL (reference sequence). Written as DNA, the CDR3 is TGTGCCAGCAGCCGAGGGGGTAAGGTGAGCACAGATACGCAGTATTTT. Translated, it gives CASSRGGKVSTDTQYF.

V gene TRBV29-1 combines with J gene TRBJ1-2, with D perhaps matching TRBD1 (6 bases). The CDR3 has 12 amino acids. V shed 6 bases and J shed 3 bases, with 11 bases lying between them. The V gene's germline CDR1 is SQVTM and CDR2 ANQGSEA. CDR3 nucleotides: TGCAGCGTGAAGGGGGGGGACTATGGCTACACCTTC. It translates to CSVKGGDYGYTF.

This chain uses TRBV12-3 or TRBV12-4 with TRBJ1-1, with D possibly TRBD1 on 6 matching bases. CDR3 size: 16 residues. The ends were cut back, 6 bases at V and 1 base at J, with 18 bases in the middle. In DNA, the CDR3 is TGTGCCAGCAGCCCGCTACCGGGCAGGGGGAACACTGAAGCTTTCTTT. It translates to CASSPLPGRGNTEAFF.

The V call is TRBV2, the J call TRBJ2-1; TRBD2 is a possible D gene (6 bases). With 8 bases removed from V and 6 bases from J, the gap between germline ends came to 17 bases. The CDR3 runs 14 residues. Germline V lookup: CDR1 SNHLY, CDR2 FYNNEI. The CDR3 nucleotides read TGTGCCAGCCGGGGACTTTTGGGCGCCAATGAGCAGTTCTTC. The encoded protein is CASRGLLGANEQFF.

This clonotype came up a few times. The chain recombines TRBV20-1 with TRBJ2-7; a weak D match, TRBD1 (5 bases). V dropped 5 bases and J dropped 2 bases, with 16 bases sitting between them. The CDR3 length is 14 residues. The germline CDR1 and CDR2 sequences are DFQATT and SNEGSKA (reference sequence). The CDR3 bases are TGCAGTGCTGGCAGACAGACACTAACCTACGAGCAGTACTTC. It codes for CSAGRQTLTYEQYF.

This clonotype was seen only a few times. The CDR3 spells CASRPGLDEQYF. DNA for the CDR3: TGTGCCAGCAGACCCGGGCTAGACGAGCAGTACTTC. The chain recombines TRBV11-2 with TRBJ2-7, with D hard to call. Between the trimmed V and J ends, which lost 6 bases and 5 bases, there was a span of 11 bases. The germline V gene has CDR1 SGHAT and CDR2 FQNNGV. This CDR3 is 12 amino acids long.

Written as DNA, the CDR3 is TGTGCCAGCAGCTTACGCGAGGGGGGGACTGAAGCTTTCTTT. This gives the protein CASSLREGGTEAFF. The gene calls are TRBV7-9 and TRBJ1-1; D possibly corresponds to TRBD1 (6 bases). Germline lookup yields CDR1 SEHNR and CDR2 FQNEAQ (reference sequence). Trimming took 2 bases from V and 5 from J, leaving 12 bases between them. This CDR3 has 14 amino acids.

The sample holds a few counts of this clonotype. The chain has TRBV24-1 and TRBJ1-2; 10 bases fit TRBD1. The CDR3 runs to 15 residues. After removal of 4 bases from V and 5 bases from J, the junction contained 6 bases not matched to a gene. Germline V gene data show CDR1 as KGHDR and CDR2 as SFDVKD. The CDR3 DNA reads TGTGCCACCAGTGACGGACAGGGGGTGAGGTATGGCTACACCTTC. Translating gives CATSDGQGVRYGYTF.

This clonotype was seen only a few times. The chain recombines TRBV28 with TRBJ1-4, with D unresolved. Per the germline V gene, CDR1 is MDHEN and CDR2 is SYDVKM. Trimming left V 5 bases short and J 6 bases short, with 16 bases between. The CDR3 spans 15 residues. The CDR3 region is CASSLWTAEDEKLFF. The CDR3 region has the DNA TGTGCCAGCAGTCTCTGGACGGCAGAAGATGAAAAACTGTTTTTT.

J is TRBJ2-7 and V is TRBV20-1; D gene unclear. The V gene's germline CDR1 is DFQATT and CDR2 SNEGSKA (reference sequence). The V and J ends lost 0 bases and 7 bases respectively, with 13 bases between them. The CDR3 is 13 residues long. CDR3 sequence reads: CSARDRVGGEQYF. The CDR3 bases are TGCAGTGCTAGAGATCGGGTAGGCGGAGAGCAGTACTTC.

This clonotype was seen a handful of times. The chain joins TRBV20-1 to TRBJ2-7, with a possible D match to TRBD1 (5 bases). Germline V gives CDR1 DFQATT, CDR2 SNEGSKA (reference sequence). V was clipped by 2 bases and J by 7 bases, with 24 bases between them. The CDR3 spans 16 residues. This CDR3 reads CSARTVQAFKSSEQYF. The CDR3 DNA reads as TGCAGTGCTAGAACCGTACAGGCGTTTAAGTCGTCTGAGCAGTACTTC.

The V and J genes are TRBV20-1 and TRBJ1-5; no clear D. The CDR3 consists of 12 residues. Germline values: CDR1 DFQATT, CDR2 SNEGSKA (reference sequence). The V gene lost 6 bases and the J gene lost 7 bases, with 13 bases spanning the gap. Here the CDR3 DNA reads TGCAGTGCCGACTCGCGAGGACAGCCCCAGCATTTT. It specifies CSADSRGQPQHF.